Given below is one T cell receptor beta chain in context. Antigen specificity is unknown. Since all of the isolated RNA was reverse transcribed, expressed TCRB transcripts were what got sequenced. The data were produced by immunoSEQ multiplex PCR, yet TCRdb's version contains in-frame clones alone and is incomplete. The sample contains about 900,000 clones, roughly 16% of which appear only once. This sample stems from a study of beta chain features in type 1 diabetes. Whole-study findings and limits: In every one of the four CD4+ subsets, TCRB CDR3s were moderately but significantly shorter in Type 1 diabetes patients.

This CDR3 is built from 14 residues. Trimming removed 1 base from V and 2 bases from J, with 9 bases in between. CDR1 is SEHNR and CDR2 is FQNEAQ in the germline V gene (reference sequence). The sequence was collected from a woman aged 18-29 years in good health. What was sequenced was naive CD4+ T cells from blood. This chain joins TRBV7-9 and TRBJ2-7, with a weak D call TRBD1 (5 bases). In DNA form, the CDR3 reads TGTGCCAGCAGCTTAGTGGCAGGGCCCTACGAGCAGTACTTC. The encoded protein is CASSLVAGPYEQYF. The whole variable domain, remainder taken from reference TRBV7-9 and TRBJ2-7, is DTGVSQNPRHKITKRGQNVTFRCDPISEHNRLYWYRQTLGQGPEFLTYFQNEAQLEKSRLLSDRFSAERPKGSFSTLEIQRTEQGDSAMYLCASSLVAGPYEQYFGPGTRLTVT.